These 7 T cell receptor beta chains were all obtained from the same sample, sequenced in a study of CD4 T cells in relation to SARS-CoV-2 and coronaviruses. These receptors have no known antigen. Profiling relied on immunoSEQ multiplex PCR, and the TCRdb table lists in-frame clones only, not all of them. The sample comprises 25,000 to 30,000 clones, about 70% of which are singletons, and approximately 20% rests with the top ten. Before the COVID-19 pandemic, during about 2010-2018, CD4+ T cells were taken from unexposed donors. CD4+ T cells were isolated from the cells after 10 days of culture. Sequencing was carried out using CD4+ T cells from PBMCs, cultured in vitro. These receptors came from a human donor in good health.

The chain employs TRBV19 and TRBJ1-4; D is unclear. Germline V gene sequence: CDR1 LNHDA, CDR2 SQIVND (reference sequence). This CDR3 region has 14 residues. The V end lost 2 bases, the J end lost 5 bases, and 9 bases lay between the germline ends. Here the CDR3 DNA reads TGTGCCAGTAGTATAAGCCCTCAGAATGAAAAACTGTTTTTT. Translating it yields CASSISPQNEKLFF.

V gene TRBV24-1 combines with J gene TRBJ2-5, with D possibly TRBD2 on 6 matching bases. CDR1 KGHDR and CDR2 SFDVKD come from the germline V gene. V gave up 5 bases and J gave up 5 bases, with 11 bases separating them. The CDR3 is 13 amino acids. Here the CDR3 DNA reads TGTGCCACCAGTGCGCGGGACCGGGAGACCCAGTACTTC. It translates to CATSARDRETQYF.

The CDR3 DNA is TGTGCCAGCAGGCCCGGACAGGGTTATCAGCCCCAGCATTTT. It specifies CASRPGQGYQPQHF. This chain joins TRBV6-6 and TRBJ1-5; 8 bases fit TRBD1. The CDR3 length is 14 residues. After removal of 6 bases from V and 5 bases from J, the junction contained 6 bases not matched to a gene. The germline gives CDR1 MNHNY, CDR2 SVGAGI (reference sequence).

This clone has more than one count but fewer than ten. V and J are TRBV6-2 or TRBV6-3 and TRBJ2-3; D gene ambiguous. CDR1 and CDR2 (germline): MNHEY, SVGEGT. Trimming removed 0 bases from V and 4 bases from J, with 8 bases in between. This CDR3 is built from 14 residues. DNA for the CDR3: TGTGCCAGCAGTTACTCATGGGTCCCAGATACGCAGTATTTT. This gives the protein CASSYSWVPDTQYF.

DNA for the CDR3: TGTGCCAGCAGCCCCCTTTCCCCTCCAAACACTGAAGCTTTCTTT. This translates into CASSPLSPPNTEAFF. The rearrangement links TRBV5-6 to TRBJ1-1; no firm D call. The CDR3 is 15 amino acids. Per the germline V gene, CDR1 is SGHDT and CDR2 is YYEEEE. V lost 4 bases, J lost 2 bases, and 15 bases lay in between.

This chain connects TRBV9 to TRBJ2-3, with D tentatively TRBD2 (6 bases). CDR3 size: 16 residues. CDR1 is SGDLS and CDR2 is YYNGEE in the germline V gene. V lost 0 bases and J lost 1, with 12 bases in between. CDR3 nucleotide sequence: TGTGCCAGCAGCGTAGGTGGCGGGGAGGGCACAGATACGCAGTATTTT. Encoded protein: CASSVGGGEGTDTQYF.

This sequence joins TRBV1 and TRBJ1-5. TRBV1 corresponds to a pseudogene. The CDR3 has 16 amino acids. This chain's CDR3 is CTSSQDEGEGNQPQHF. CDR3 coding DNA: TGCACCAGCAGCCAAGATGAGGGGGAGGGCAATCAGCCCCAGCATTTT.